A single sample gave rise to the 12 T cell receptor beta chains below, sequenced in a study of CD8+ T cells in alopecia areata. Sample treatment: oral pan-JAK inhibitor, 5-10 mg twice daily. Isolated RNA was reverse transcribed into cDNA used as the sequencing template. The method was immunoSEQ multiplex PCR; TCRdb's version includes in-frame clones alone and lacks a portion of them. The table records around 150,000 clones, 65% of them present only once. Source: CD4+ T cells sorted from blood, taken at week 4, from a patient treated with tofacitinib. The receptors derive from a human donor with alopecia areata.

The sample holds a few counts of this clone. DNA of the CDR3: TGTGCCAGCAGCTTCGGGACAAGCAACGAGCAGTACTTC. It yields the protein CASSFGTSNEQYF. The gene calls are TRBV5-6 and TRBJ2-7; perhaps TRBD1 as D (6 bases). Trimming took off 2 bases at V and 5 bases at J, with 11 bases between the two ends. This CDR3 spans 13 amino acids. CDR1 is SGHDT and CDR2 is YYEEEE in the germline V gene.

J is TRBJ2-7 and V is TRBV30; 7 bases line up with TRBD2. This CDR3 has 13 residues. V lost 2 bases to trimming and J lost 3 bases; unmatched junction nucleotides: 4. Germline lookup yields CDR1 GTSNPN and CDR2 SVGIG (reference sequence). The CDR3 loop is CAWSPSGNYEQYF. The CDR3 region has the DNA TGTGCCTGGAGTCCCAGCGGGAACTACGAGCAGTACTTC.

The V call is TRBV6-1, the J call TRBJ1-5; D might be TRBD1 (6 bases). This CDR3 spans 16 amino acids. Per germline, CDR1 MNHNS and CDR2 SASEGT. V was trimmed by 1 base and J by 5 bases, leaving 15 bases between them. In DNA, the CDR3 is TGTGCCAGCAGTGAAGAAGGGGGGATTTTCGATCAGCCCCAGCATTTT. It specifies CASSEEGGIFDQPQHF.

This chain connects TRBV10-2 to TRBJ2-7; 7 positions match TRBD1. The CDR3 covers 13 residues. V shed 7 bases, J shed 2 bases, and the junction held 5 bases outside the gene matches. Germline CDR1 reads WSHSY; CDR2 reads SAAADI. CDR3 nucleotides: TGCGCCAGCAACAGGGGCCGAACCTACGAGCAGTACTTC. Translation: CASNRGRTYEQYF.

The chain is built from TRBV30 and TRBJ1-1, with D unclear. Trimming stripped 1 base from V and 0 bases from J, with 6 bases between. CDR1 GTSNPN and CDR2 SVGIG come from the germline V gene (reference sequence). There are 13 residues in the CDR3. The CDR3 DNA reads as TGTGCCTGGAGTGAGGGAGTGAACACTGAAGCTTTCTTT. Amino acids: CAWSEGVNTEAFF.

This clone was recorded once. This chain joins TRBV5-1 and TRBJ2-5; D gene unclear. V shed 5 bases and J shed 1 base, with 9 bases lying between them. CDR3 length: 13 amino acids. Germline V gene lookup returns CDR1 SGHRS and CDR2 YFSETQ. For the CDR3, the DNA is TGCGCCAGCAGTAAGGGCTCCCAAGAGACCCAGTACTTC. Its protein product is CASSKGSQETQYF.

As regards this clone: This specimen includes other DNA sequences encoding the same CDR3. The chain has TRBV30 and TRBJ2-7; D not resolved. The CDR3 is 13 amino acids. Germline CDR1 is GTSNPN and CDR2 is SVGIG (reference sequence). The V end lost 0 bases, the J end lost 2 bases, and 8 bases lay between the germline ends. CDR3: CAWSVGGPYEQYF. The CDR3 nucleotides are TGTGCCTGGAGTGTTGGCGGCCCCTACGAGCAGTACTTC.

V is TRBV25-1 and J is TRBJ2-7, with TRBD2 as a possible D gene (6 bases). With 6 bases removed from V and 3 bases from J, the gap between germline ends came to 27 bases. Germline CDR1 and CDR2: MGHDK and SYGVNS. This CDR3 has 18 residues. The CDR3 is CASSETVTDPGGVYEQYF. DNA for the CDR3: TGTGCCAGCAGCGAGACAGTTACCGATCCCGGCGGGGTCTACGAGCAGTACTTC.

V usage is TRBV15 and J usage is TRBJ2-6; either TRBD1 or TRBD2 may fit D (6 bases each). This CDR3 spans 15 amino acids. The germline CDR1 and CDR2 sequences are LNHNV and YYDKDF (reference sequence). Trimming shortened V by 5 bases and J by 2 bases, and 10 bases separated the two germline ends. The CDR3 nucleotides are TGTGCCACCAGCGGAGGGGGAACTGGGGCCAACGTCCTGACTTTC. Protein product: CATSGGGTGANVLTF.

The sample holds a few counts of this clone. The chain combines TRBV25-1 with TRBJ1-6; no definite D call. This CDR3 is built from 15 residues. Germline CDR1 reads MGHDK; CDR2 reads SYGVNS. Trimming took off 3 bases at V and 5 bases at J, with 11 bases between the two ends. CDR3 sequence (DNA): TGTGCCAGCAGTGATGACAACCGTAATAATTCACCCCTCCACTTT. This encodes CASSDDNRNNSPLHF. Using reference TRBV25-1 and TRBJ1-6 for the parts outside the CDR3, the full variable domain is EADIYQTPRYLVIGTGKKITLECSQTMGHDKMYWYQQDPGMELHLIHYSYGVNSTEKGDLSSESTVSRIRTEHFPLTLESARPSHTSQYLCASSDDNRNNSPLHFGNGTRLTVT.

This chain uses TRBV30 with TRBJ1-2, with D unclear. The V gene lost 5 bases and the J gene lost 4 bases, with 8 bases spanning the gap. The CDR3 covers 11 residues. Germline-derived CDR1 and CDR2 are GTSNPN and SVGIG (reference sequence). The CDR3 nucleotides read TGTGCCTGGGCCCGGACCTATGGCTACACCTTC. This encodes CAWARTYGYTF.

This chain links TRBV6-1 with TRBJ1-2, with 12 bases fitting TRBD1. The CDR3 loop spans 15 amino acids. The germline gives CDR1 MNHNS, CDR2 SASEGT. The trim removed 4 bases at V and 8 bases at J, leaving 8 bases unmatched. In DNA form, the CDR3 reads TGTGCCAGCAGTGTAACGGGACAGGGGGCCAGAGGCTACACCTTC. Translation: CASSVTGQGARGYTF.